This is a list of T cell receptor beta chains from one sample in a study of graft-versus-host responses after intestinal transplantation. Their specific antigens are unknown. Repertoires were generated with immunoSEQ multiplex PCR, while TCRdb's copy carries only in-frame clones and drops some. Among about 100,000 clones listed, 87% were seen once. The specimen comprised unstimulated CD4+ T cells sorted from spleen or lymph node cells, sampled before transplant. These receptors were obtained from a human donor who was the organ donor for an intestinal transplant. The CDR3 runs from the conserved cysteine through the conserved F or W. Fields, in order: clone size, V gene, D gene, J gene, CDR3 DNA, CDR3 protein. D genes are given only for firm matches. A row's size may be missing; if present it is once, few, many or a size class.

abundance: NA; v_gene: TRBV7-2; d_gene: NA; j_gene: TRBJ2-1; CDR3nt: TGTGCCAGCAGCCCCTACAATGAGCAGTTCTTC; CDR3aa: CASSPYNEQFF
abundance: NA; v_gene: TRBV7-6; d_gene: NA; j_gene: TRBJ2-7; CDR3nt: TGTGCCAGCAGCTTAGATGTCAGGAGATCCTACGAGCAGTACTTC; CDR3aa: CASSLDVRRSYEQYF
abundance: few; v_gene: TRBV5-1; d_gene: TRBD2; j_gene: TRBJ2-1; CDR3nt: TGCGCCAGCAGCTTCTCAAGCGGGAGGGGGGCCTACAATGAGCAGTTCTTC; CDR3aa: CASSFSSGRGAYNEQFF
abundance: NA; v_gene: TRBV2; d_gene: NA; j_gene: TRBJ2-5; CDR3nt: TGTGCCAGCAGTGAACGTGACAGACCAGAGACCCAGTACTTC; CDR3aa: CASSERDRPETQYF
abundance: NA; v_gene: TRBV6-5; d_gene: TRBD1; j_gene: TRBJ1-1; CDR3nt: TGTGCCAGCAGTTATATGGCCGTTGGGACAGCTCAAAGAGCTTTCTTT; CDR3aa: CASSYMAVGTAQRAFF
abundance: NA; v_gene: TRBV18; d_gene: NA; j_gene: TRBJ2-5; CDR3nt: TGTGCCAGCTCCAGATCCCCAGAAGAGACCCAGTACTTC; CDR3aa: CASSRSPEETQYF
abundance: once; v_gene: TRBV28; d_gene: NA; j_gene: TRBJ1-2; CDR3nt: TGTGCCAGCAGTTCCCTGGGGGGCGTTGGCTACACCTTC; CDR3aa: CASSSLGGVGYTF
abundance: NA; v_gene: TRBV5-4; d_gene: NA; j_gene: TRBJ2-3; CDR3nt: TGTGCCAGCAGCTGGGGGCAAATGGATACGCAGTATTTT; CDR3aa: CASSWGQMDTQYF
abundance: NA; v_gene: TRBV6-5; d_gene: NA; j_gene: TRBJ2-1; CDR3nt: TGTGCCAGCGGGGTAGCTGGCAATGAGCAGTTCTTC; CDR3aa: CASGVAGNEQFF
abundance: NA; v_gene: TRBV11-2; d_gene: NA; j_gene: TRBJ2-7; CDR3nt: TGTGCCAGCAGCTTAATGGACGAGCAGTACTTC; CDR3aa: CASSLMDEQYF
abundance: NA; v_gene: TRBV6-5; d_gene: NA; j_gene: TRBJ1-2; CDR3nt: TGTGCCAGCAGTGGCAGCACGGGGGGCGATGGCTACACCTTC; CDR3aa: CASSGSTGGDGYTF
abundance: NA; v_gene: TRBV7-3; d_gene: NA; j_gene: TRBJ2-2; CDR3nt: TGTGCCAGCAGCTACCTCGGGGGCAGGATCAGTACCGGGGAGCTGTTTTTT; CDR3aa: CASSYLGGRISTGELFF
abundance: once; v_gene: TRBV5-4; d_gene: TRBD2; j_gene: TRBJ2-5; CDR3nt: TGTGCCAGCAGCCATCTAAATTCGGGGGCCCGGGGGGGGACCCAGTACTTC; CDR3aa: CASSHLNSGARGGTQYF
abundance: once; v_gene: TRBV6-1; d_gene: TRBD1; j_gene: TRBJ2-2; CDR3nt: TGTGCCAGCAGTCGGGACAGGGCGAACACCGGGGAGCTGTTTTTT; CDR3aa: CASSRDRANTGELFF
abundance: NA; v_gene: TRBV5-1; d_gene: NA; j_gene: TRBJ1-4; CDR3nt: TGCGCCAGCAGCTTGCGTGGCGGAAATGAAAAACTGTTTTTT; CDR3aa: CASSLRGGNEKLFF
abundance: NA; v_gene: TRBV9; d_gene: NA; j_gene: TRBJ2-7; CDR3nt: TGTGCCAGCAGCGTGGGCCTTCCCTCCTACGAGCAGTACTTC; CDR3aa: CASSVGLPSYEQYF
abundance: NA; v_gene: TRBV5-6; d_gene: NA; j_gene: TRBJ2-1; CDR3nt: TGTGCCAGCAGCATCCTAGATGAGCAGTTCTTC; CDR3aa: CASSILDEQFF
abundance: NA; v_gene: TRBV19; d_gene: NA; j_gene: TRBJ2-3; CDR3nt: TGTGCCAGTACCCGGGGGGCTACGGCAGATACGCAGTATTTT; CDR3aa: CASTRGATADTQYF
abundance: NA; v_gene: TRBV5-6; d_gene: NA; j_gene: TRBJ2-2; CDR3nt: TGTGCCAGCAGCCGACAGGACCCCATCACCGGGGAGCTGTTTTTT; CDR3aa: CASSRQDPITGELFF
abundance: few; v_gene: TRBV5-1; d_gene: NA; j_gene: TRBJ2-7; CDR3nt: TGCGCCAGCAGCACAGGATTTTCAGGGAATGTAGTCTACGAGCAGTACTTC; CDR3aa: CASSTGFSGNVVYEQYF
abundance: NA; v_gene: TRBV29-1; d_gene: NA; j_gene: TRBJ2-1; CDR3nt: TGCAGCGTCGTCAACGTGGGAGATTCCTTCTTC; CDR3aa: CSVVNVGDSFF
abundance: NA; v_gene: TRBV7-2; d_gene: NA; j_gene: TRBJ2-3; CDR3nt: TGTGCCGGCAGCTTAGTGGATACGCAGTATTTT; CDR3aa: CAGSLVDTQYF
abundance: NA; v_gene: TRBV4-1; d_gene: NA; j_gene: TRBJ1-3; CDR3nt: TGCGCCAGCAGCCAAGGGCCGACAGCCTACTCTGGAAACACCATATATTTT; CDR3aa: CASSQGPTAYSGNTIYF
abundance: NA; v_gene: TRBV11-2; d_gene: NA; j_gene: TRBJ2-5; CDR3nt: TGTGCCAGCAGCTCGGGCGCGTCGAGGGAGACCCAGTACTTC; CDR3aa: CASSSGASRETQYF
abundance: NA; v_gene: TRBV7-2; d_gene: NA; j_gene: TRBJ1-6; CDR3nt: TGTGCCAGCAGCTTAGTAGTAACCTATAATTCACCCCTCCACTTT; CDR3aa: CASSLVVTYNSPLHF
abundance: few; v_gene: TRBV6-8; d_gene: NA; j_gene: TRBJ2-7; CDR3nt: TGTGCCAGCAGTGTCCAGGGAACTGCCGAGCAGTACTTC; CDR3aa: CASSVQGTAEQYF
abundance: once; v_gene: TRBV19; d_gene: NA; j_gene: TRBJ1-4; CDR3nt: TGTGCCAGTAGTATTCATGGGACGGGAAATGAAAAACTGTTTTTT; CDR3aa: CASSIHGTGNEKLFF
abundance: NA; v_gene: TRBV6-1; d_gene: NA; j_gene: TRBJ1-1; CDR3nt: TGTGCCAGCAGTGAAGGCTCGGGGGGAACTTTCTTT; CDR3aa: CASSEGSGGTFF
abundance: once; v_gene: TRBV10-1; d_gene: TRBD2; j_gene: TRBJ2-1; CDR3nt: TGCGCCAGCAGCCGGGGGGGCGTCGGCAATGAGCAGTTCTTC; CDR3aa: CASSRGGVGNEQFF
abundance: NA; v_gene: TRBV11-3; d_gene: TRBD2; j_gene: TRBJ2-7; CDR3nt: TGTGCCAGCAGCTCAGCGGGAGGGTTCCACGAGCAGTACTTC; CDR3aa: CASSSAGGFHEQYF
abundance: few; v_gene: TRBV6-6; d_gene: TRBD1; j_gene: TRBJ1-2; CDR3nt: TGTGCCAGCACTCCGGGACAGAAGTATGGCTACACCTTC; CDR3aa: CASTPGQKYGYTF
abundance: NA; v_gene: TRBV7-9; d_gene: TRBD1; j_gene: TRBJ1-3; CDR3nt: TGTGCCAGCAGCCCTAGGGGACAGAGCTCTGGAAACACCATATATTTT; CDR3aa: CASSPRGQSSGNTIYF
abundance: once; v_gene: TRBV7-2; d_gene: NA; j_gene: TRBJ1-3; CDR3nt: TGTGCCAGCAGCTTAGCGCGACTCGGGACTGCCTCTGGAAACACCATATATTTT; CDR3aa: CASSLARLGTASGNTIYF
abundance: NA; v_gene: TRBV7-3; d_gene: TRBD1; j_gene: TRBJ2-3; CDR3nt: TGTGCCAGCAGCCCGGGACAGAGACCGAATACGCAGTATTTT; CDR3aa: CASSPGQRPNTQYF
abundance: NA; v_gene: TRBV30; d_gene: TRBD2; j_gene: TRBJ2-4; CDR3nt: TGTGCCTGGAGTGGTTCGACTAGCGGGAGCGGTGGAAACATTCAGTACTTC; CDR3aa: CAWSGSTSGSGGNIQYF
abundance: NA; v_gene: TRBV25-1; d_gene: NA; j_gene: TRBJ2-1; CDR3nt: TGTGCCAGCAGTGAATTTAAGTCCGTGAGGGATGAGCAGTTCTTC; CDR3aa: CASSEFKSVRDEQFF
abundance: NA; v_gene: TRBV28; d_gene: NA; j_gene: TRBJ1-1; CDR3nt: TGTGCCAGCAGTTTATGGGCGTCAGGGAGGTCTGAAGCTTTCTTT; CDR3aa: CASSLWASGRSEAFF
abundance: NA; v_gene: TRBV6-5; d_gene: NA; j_gene: TRBJ2-6; CDR3nt: TGTGCCAGCAGAGACAGTGCTGGGGCCAACGTCCTGACTTTC; CDR3aa: CASRDSAGANVLTF
abundance: NA; v_gene: TRBV25-1; d_gene: NA; j_gene: TRBJ1-6; CDR3nt: TGTGCCAGCAGTGAATCGCTCAGCTTAAATTCACCCCTCCACTTT; CDR3aa: CASSESLSLNSPLHF
abundance: NA; v_gene: TRBV18; d_gene: TRBD1; j_gene: TRBJ2-1; CDR3nt: TGTGCCAGCTCACCCCGGGACAGGGCAGGGAATGAGCAGTTCTTC; CDR3aa: CASSPRDRAGNEQFF
abundance: NA; v_gene: TRBV9; d_gene: TRBD2; j_gene: TRBJ2-1; CDR3nt: TGTGCCGGCAGCGTAGGAACTAGCGGCCACGAGCAGTTCTTC; CDR3aa: CAGSVGTSGHEQFF
abundance: NA; v_gene: TRBV7-2; d_gene: NA; j_gene: TRBJ1-5; CDR3nt: TGTGCCAGCAGCTCCTTAGGATCCAATCAGCCCCAGCATTTT; CDR3aa: CASSSLGSNQPQHF
abundance: NA; v_gene: TRBV6-5; d_gene: NA; j_gene: TRBJ1-5; CDR3nt: TGTGCCAGCAGGGCCCAGGGACTTAGCAATCAGCCCCAGCATTTT; CDR3aa: CASRAQGLSNQPQHF
abundance: NA; v_gene: TRBV9; d_gene: TRBD2; j_gene: TRBJ2-2; CDR3nt: TGTGCCAGCAGCGTAGTTCCTAGCGGGGCCACCGGGGAGCTGTTTTTT; CDR3aa: CASSVVPSGATGELFF
abundance: NA; v_gene: TRBV4-1; d_gene: NA; j_gene: TRBJ1-1; CDR3nt: TGCGCCAGCAGCCGGCAGGGACGCACTGAAGCTTTCTTT; CDR3aa: CASSRQGRTEAFF
abundance: NA; v_gene: TRBV5-1; d_gene: TRBD2; j_gene: TRBJ2-3; CDR3nt: TGCGCCAGCAGCGGCACGACTAGCGGGGGGCCCACAGATACGCAGTATTTT; CDR3aa: CASSGTTSGGPTDTQYF
abundance: once; v_gene: TRBV27; d_gene: TRBD1; j_gene: TRBJ1-5; CDR3nt: TGTGCCAGCAGTCCTGACAGGGCTAATCAGCCCCAGCATTTT; CDR3aa: CASSPDRANQPQHF
abundance: once; v_gene: TRBV9; d_gene: NA; j_gene: TRBJ2-2; CDR3nt: TGTGCCAGCAGCGTAGTACCGTGGGAGTTGCCTGGGGAGCTGTTTTTT; CDR3aa: CASSVVPWELPGELFF
abundance: few; v_gene: TRBV9; d_gene: NA; j_gene: TRBJ1-1; CDR3nt: TGTGCCAGCAGCGTAGCAGGGAACACTGAAGCTTTCTTT; CDR3aa: CASSVAGNTEAFF
abundance: NA; v_gene: TRBV5-1; d_gene: NA; j_gene: TRBJ2-1; CDR3nt: TGCGCCAGCAGCTTGGTTAGTAAAAGCTCCTACAATGAGCAGTTCTTC; CDR3aa: CASSLVSKSSYNEQFF
abundance: NA; v_gene: TRBV19; d_gene: NA; j_gene: TRBJ2-5; CDR3nt: TGTGCCAGTAGTTCCTCAAGCGGGCAAGAGACCCAGTACTTC; CDR3aa: CASSSSSGQETQYF
abundance: NA; v_gene: TRBV19; d_gene: TRBD2; j_gene: TRBJ2-7; CDR3nt: TGTGCCAGTAGTATTGGGCGGGAGTTCGTGGGGTACGAGCAGTACTTC; CDR3aa: CASSIGREFVGYEQYF
abundance: NA; v_gene: TRBV7-3; d_gene: NA; j_gene: TRBJ1-1; CDR3nt: TGTGCCAGCAGCTTTTACCTCGACACTGAAGCTTTCTTT; CDR3aa: CASSFYLDTEAFF
abundance: NA; v_gene: TRBV6-1; d_gene: TRBD2; j_gene: TRBJ2-7; CDR3nt: TGTGCCAGCAGTGAGCAACTAGCGGGCTCCTACGAGCAGTACTTC; CDR3aa: CASSEQLAGSYEQYF
abundance: NA; v_gene: TRBV6-5; d_gene: TRBD1; j_gene: TRBJ1-2; CDR3nt: TGTGCCAGCAGTCAATACAGGGGGAGTAATGGCTACACCTTC; CDR3aa: CASSQYRGSNGYTF
abundance: NA; v_gene: TRBV9; d_gene: TRBD1; j_gene: TRBJ1-1; CDR3nt: TGTGCCAGCAGCCCGAGGGACAGGGCTGACACTGAAGCTTTCTTT; CDR3aa: CASSPRDRADTEAFF
abundance: NA; v_gene: TRBV10-3; d_gene: NA; j_gene: TRBJ2-1; CDR3nt: TGTGCCATCAGTGAACTAGCCCCAGGGGAGCAGTTCTTC; CDR3aa: CAISELAPGEQFF
abundance: few; v_gene: TRBV7-9; d_gene: NA; j_gene: TRBJ1-4; CDR3nt: TGTGCCAGCAGCTCCTCGGGGGCGCGGGGGGAAAAACTGTTTTTT; CDR3aa: CASSSSGARGEKLFF
abundance: NA; v_gene: TRBV6-5; d_gene: NA; j_gene: TRBJ2-1; CDR3nt: TGTGCCAGCGGTCCCGACAGAAGCTCCTACAATGAGCAGTTCTTC; CDR3aa: CASGPDRSSYNEQFF